This T cell receptor (beta chain) was observed in a study of cytomegalovirus exposure and HLA in healthy donors. Primers for the PCR totalled 60 Vbeta and 13 Jbeta. The protocol was immunoSEQ multiplex PCR, while the TCRdb copy is restricted to in-frame clones and leaves out a portion. The profile shows 150,000 or so clones, around four fifths of them singletons. V shed 3 bases, J shed 0 bases, and the junction held 4 bases outside the gene matches. In germline, CDR1 is MNHEY, CDR2 SMNVEV (reference sequence). This CDR3 contains 15 residues. The sequenced sample consisted of PBMCs. The TCR sequence derives from a man aged 18 to 29 in good health and CMV-seronegative. The gene calls are TRBV27 and TRBJ2-7, with 8 bases lining up with TRBD2. The CDR3 DNA follows: TGTGCCAGCAGTTTGGTAGCGGGGATCTCCTACGAGCAGTACTTC. Protein: CASSLVAGISYEQYF.